Shown below are 9 T cell receptor beta chains from a single sample sequenced in a study of T cell repertoires in cytomegalovirus infection. These receptors lack a known antigen. Each CDR3 protein is one row after TCRdb ran MiXCR on the reads. Seen here are about 920,000 distinct CDR3 sequences, roughly 31% observed once, and the top ten hold over 12%. The source material was cultured CD8+ T cells from PBMCs, sampled from culture after CMV antigen stimulation. These receptors originate from a human donor in good health (CMV status not recorded). Some clones in this sample may be carry-over from other donors' samples.

A few counts support this clonotype. The chain joins TRBV15 to TRBJ2-1; D is possibly TRBD2 (5 bases). Germline CDR1 reads LNHNV; CDR2 reads YYDKDF (reference sequence). Trimming removed 0 bases from V and 3 bases from J, with 9 bases in between. The CDR3 consists of 15 residues. The CDR3 spells CATSREAGYYNEQFF. The CDR3 DNA follows: TGTGCCACCAGCAGAGAGGCGGGTTACTACAATGAGCAGTTCTTC.

As DNA, the CDR3 is TGTGCCAGCACCATAGGAGGTGAAGCTTTCTTT. It yields the protein CASTIGGEAFF. The V and J genes are TRBV7-3 and TRBJ1-1; D remains unclear. The CDR3 consists of 11 residues. Germline CDR1 and CDR2: SGHTA and FQGTGA. Trimming left V 7 bases short and J 7 bases short, with 10 bases between.

A few counts support this clonotype. DNA for the CDR3: TGTGCCAGCAGAAACACAAACTTCAGGGAAGGAAGCCTCTCCTACGAGCAGTACTTC. Translated, it gives CASRNTNFREGSLSYEQYF. The chain carries TRBV6-2 or TRBV6-3 and TRBJ2-7; possible D gene TRBD1, 5 bases. The V and J ends lost 6 bases and 0 bases respectively, with 27 bases between them. The CDR3 totals 19 residues. From germline, CDR1 is MNHEY and CDR2 SVGEGT.

The rearrangement links TRBV7-6 to TRBJ1-6; perhaps TRBD1 as D (6 bases). Germline V lookup: CDR1 SGHVS, CDR2 FNYEAQ. This CDR3 has 15 amino acids. V was cut by 5 bases and J by 5 bases, with 13 bases left in between. CDR3 sequence (DNA): TGTGCCAGCAGCCCCAGGGGCGGAGATAATTCACCCCTCCACTTT. This gives the protein CASSPRGGDNSPLHF. Using reference TRBV7-6 and TRBJ1-6 for the parts outside the CDR3, the full variable domain is GAGVSQSPRYKVTKRGQDVALRCDPISGHVSLYWYRQALGQGPEFLTYFNYEAQQDKSGLPNDRFSAERPEGSISTLTIQRTEQRDSAMYRCASSPRGGDNSPLHFGNGTRLTVT.

The V and J genes are TRBV19 and TRBJ1-1, with TRBD1 as a possible D gene (6 bases). Germline V gene sequence: CDR1 LNHDA, CDR2 SQIVND (reference sequence). The CDR3 is 16 residues long. V shed 4 bases and J shed 1 base, with 16 bases lying between them. CDR3 DNA: TGTGCCAGTAGTAGCTACCCGACAGGCTCGAACACTGAAGCTTTCTTT. Translation gives CASSSYPTGSNTEAFF.

The chain couples TRBV5-5 to TRBJ1-2, with a weak D call TRBD1 (5 bases). This CDR3 is built from 15 residues. V lost 4 bases, J lost 4 bases, and 17 bases lay in between. In germline, CDR1 is SGHKS, CDR2 YYEKEE (reference sequence). The CDR3 is CASSVRGPGSYGYTF. In DNA, the CDR3 is TGTGCCAGCAGCGTTCGTGGGCCAGGGAGCTATGGCTACACCTTC. The complete variable domain, with remaining parts taken from reference TRBV5-5 and TRBJ1-2, reads DAGVTQSPTHLIKTRGQQVTLRCSPISGHKSVSWYQQVLGQGPQFIFQYYEKEERGRGNFPDRFSARQFPNYSSELNVNALLLGDSALYLCASSVRGPGSYGYTFGSGTRLTVV.

This sequence joins TRBV27 and TRBJ2-7; maybe TRBD2 (5 bases). V was cut by 6 bases and J by 3 bases, with 21 bases left in between. Germline lookup yields CDR1 MNHEY and CDR2 SMNVEV (reference sequence). This CDR3 comprises 16 residues. CDR3 bases: TGTGCCAGCAGCATAAGCGGCGAGGGTCGAGGCTACGAGCAGTACTTC. This codes for CASSISGEGRGYEQYF.

With regard to this clonotype: This clone may be a read error of a much larger clone one base away. The chain joins TRBV7-8 to TRBJ2-1, with 9 bases that match TRBD1. The CDR3 runs 15 residues. Trimming removed 5 bases from V and 12 bases from J; junction bases left unmatched: 14. Germline V gene sequence: CDR1 SGHVS, CDR2 FQNEAQ. The CDR3, as DNA: TGTGCCAGCAGCCCCGGGACAGGGCCCTGGGATGGGCAGTTCTTC. Protein sequence: CASSPGTGPWDGQFF.

V is TRBV3-1 and J is TRBJ1-2, with D perhaps TRBD1 (6 bases). The CDR3 length is 14 residues. V dropped 0 bases and J dropped 7 bases, with 12 bases sitting between them. Germline lookup yields CDR1 LGHDT and CDR2 YNNKEL (reference sequence). The chain's CDR3 is CASSQDGGARGYTF. In nucleotides, the CDR3 is TGTGCCAGCAGCCAAGACGGGGGGGCGCGTGGCTACACCTTC.